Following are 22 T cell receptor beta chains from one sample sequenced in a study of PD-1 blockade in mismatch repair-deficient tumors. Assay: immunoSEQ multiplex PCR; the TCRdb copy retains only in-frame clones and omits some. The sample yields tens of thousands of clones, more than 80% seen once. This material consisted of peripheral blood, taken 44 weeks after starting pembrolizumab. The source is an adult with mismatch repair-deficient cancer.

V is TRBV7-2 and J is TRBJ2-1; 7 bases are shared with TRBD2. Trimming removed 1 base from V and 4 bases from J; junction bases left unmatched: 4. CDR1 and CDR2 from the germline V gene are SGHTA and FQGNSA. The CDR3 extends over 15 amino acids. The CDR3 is CASSLDGGSYNEQFF. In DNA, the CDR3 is TGTGCCAGCAGCTTAGATGGCGGGAGTTACAATGAGCAGTTCTTC.

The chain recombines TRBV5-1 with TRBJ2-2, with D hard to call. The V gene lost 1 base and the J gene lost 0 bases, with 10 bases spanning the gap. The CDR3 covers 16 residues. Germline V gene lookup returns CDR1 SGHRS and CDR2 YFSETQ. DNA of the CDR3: TGCGCCAGCAGCTTGAGCTCTCGGGCGAACACCGGGGAGCTGTTTTTT. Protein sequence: CASSLSSRANTGELFF.

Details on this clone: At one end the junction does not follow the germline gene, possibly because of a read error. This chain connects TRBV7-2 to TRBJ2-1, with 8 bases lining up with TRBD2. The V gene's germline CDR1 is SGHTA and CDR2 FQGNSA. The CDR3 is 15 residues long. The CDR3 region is CASSLAPSGYNEQFF. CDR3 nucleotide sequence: TGTGCCAGCAGCCTAGCCCCTAGCGGGTACAATGAGCAGTTCTTC.

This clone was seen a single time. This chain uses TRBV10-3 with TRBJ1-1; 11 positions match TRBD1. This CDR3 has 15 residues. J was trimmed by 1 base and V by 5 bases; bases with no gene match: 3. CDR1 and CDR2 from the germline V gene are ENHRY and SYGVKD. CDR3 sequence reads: CAISRTGGRNTEAFF. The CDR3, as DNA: TGTGCCATCAGTAGGACAGGGGGCAGGAACACTGAAGCTTTCTTT.

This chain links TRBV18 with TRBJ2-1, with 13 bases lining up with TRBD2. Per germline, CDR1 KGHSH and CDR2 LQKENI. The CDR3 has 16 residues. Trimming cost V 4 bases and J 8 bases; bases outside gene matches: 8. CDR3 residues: CASSLWTSGRKHEQFF. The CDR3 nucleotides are TGTGCCAGCTCACTCTGGACTAGCGGGAGAAAACATGAGCAGTTCTTC.

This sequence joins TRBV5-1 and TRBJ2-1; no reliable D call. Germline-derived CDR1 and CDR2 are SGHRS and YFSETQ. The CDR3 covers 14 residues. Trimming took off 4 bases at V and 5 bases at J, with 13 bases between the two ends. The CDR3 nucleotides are TGCGCCAGCAGCCTAGGCATAGGTGACAATGAGCAGTTCTTC. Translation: CASSLGIGDNEQFF. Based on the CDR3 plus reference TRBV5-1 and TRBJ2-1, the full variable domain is KAGVTQTPRYLIKTRGQQVTLSCSPISGHRSVSWYQQTPGQGLQFLFEYFSETQRNKGNFPGRFSGRQFSNSRSEMNVSTLELGDSALYLCASSLGIGDNEQFFGPGTRLTVL.

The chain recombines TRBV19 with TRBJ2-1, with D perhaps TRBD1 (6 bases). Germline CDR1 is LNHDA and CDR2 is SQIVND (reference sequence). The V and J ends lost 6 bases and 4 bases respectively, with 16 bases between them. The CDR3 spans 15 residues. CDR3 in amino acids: CASSLDRYRYNEQFF. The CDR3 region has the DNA TGTGCCAGTAGCCTCGACAGGTATAGGTACAATGAGCAGTTCTTC.

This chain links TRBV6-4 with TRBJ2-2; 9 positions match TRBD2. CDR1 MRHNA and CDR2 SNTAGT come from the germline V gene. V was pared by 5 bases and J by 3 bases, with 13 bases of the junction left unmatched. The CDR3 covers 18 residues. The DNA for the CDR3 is TGTGCCAGCAGTCCAAGGGCTAGCGGGATGTCTTACACCGGGGAGCTGTTTTTT. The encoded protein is CASSPRASGMSYTGELFF.

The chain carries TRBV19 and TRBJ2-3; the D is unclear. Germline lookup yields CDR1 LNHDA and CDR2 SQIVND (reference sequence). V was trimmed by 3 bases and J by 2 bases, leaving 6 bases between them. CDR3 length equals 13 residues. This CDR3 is CASSISHTDTQYF. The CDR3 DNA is TGTGCCAGTAGTATTTCGCACACAGATACGCAGTATTTT.

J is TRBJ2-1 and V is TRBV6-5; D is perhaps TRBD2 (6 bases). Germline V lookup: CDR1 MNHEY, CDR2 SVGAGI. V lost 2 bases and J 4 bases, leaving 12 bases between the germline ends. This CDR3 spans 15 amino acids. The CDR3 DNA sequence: TGTGCCAGCAGTTACGACGGGACTGCATACAATGAGCAGTTCTTC. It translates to CASSYDGTAYNEQFF.

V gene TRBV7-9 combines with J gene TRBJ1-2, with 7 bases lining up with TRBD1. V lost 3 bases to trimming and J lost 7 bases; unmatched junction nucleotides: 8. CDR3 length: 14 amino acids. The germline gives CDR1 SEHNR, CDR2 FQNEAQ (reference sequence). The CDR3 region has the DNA TGTGCCAGCAGCTTCCAGGGGGACCCGCGTGGCTACACCTTC. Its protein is CASSFQGDPRGYTF.

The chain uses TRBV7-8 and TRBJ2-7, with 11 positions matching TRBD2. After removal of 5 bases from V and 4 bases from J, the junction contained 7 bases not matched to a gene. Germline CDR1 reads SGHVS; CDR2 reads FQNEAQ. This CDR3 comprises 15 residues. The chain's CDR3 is CASSPLAGATYEQYF. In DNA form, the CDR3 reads TGTGCCAGCAGCCCACTAGCGGGAGCTACGTACGAGCAGTACTTC.

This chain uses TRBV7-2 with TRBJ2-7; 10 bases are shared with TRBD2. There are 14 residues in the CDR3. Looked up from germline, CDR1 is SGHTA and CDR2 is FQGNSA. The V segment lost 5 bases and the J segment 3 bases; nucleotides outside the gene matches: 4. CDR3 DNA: TGTGCCAGCAGCCTCACTAGCGGGAACTACGAGCAGTACTTC. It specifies CASSLTSGNYEQYF.

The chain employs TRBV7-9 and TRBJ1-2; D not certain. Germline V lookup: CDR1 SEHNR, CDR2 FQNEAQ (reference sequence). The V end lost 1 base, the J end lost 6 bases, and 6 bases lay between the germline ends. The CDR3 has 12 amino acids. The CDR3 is CASSLGPDGYTF. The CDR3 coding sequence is TGTGCCAGCAGCTTAGGGCCCGATGGCTACACCTTC. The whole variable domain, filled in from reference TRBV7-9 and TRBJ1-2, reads DTGVSQNPRHKITKRGQNVTFRCDPISEHNRLYWYRQTLGQGPEFLTYFQNEAQLEKSRLLSDRFSAERPKGSFSTLEIQRTEQGDSAMYLCASSLGPDGYTFGSGTRLTVV.

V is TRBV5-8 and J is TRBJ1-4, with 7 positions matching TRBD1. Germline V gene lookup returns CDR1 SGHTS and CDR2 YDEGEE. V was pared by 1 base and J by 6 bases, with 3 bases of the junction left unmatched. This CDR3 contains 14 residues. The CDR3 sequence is CASSLTGEYEKLFF. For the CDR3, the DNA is TGTGCCAGCAGCTTGACAGGGGAATATGAAAAACTGTTTTTT.

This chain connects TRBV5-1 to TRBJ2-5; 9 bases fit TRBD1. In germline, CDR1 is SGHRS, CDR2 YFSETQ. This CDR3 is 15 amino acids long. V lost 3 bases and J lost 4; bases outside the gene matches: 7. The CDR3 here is CASSSPGTGLETQYF. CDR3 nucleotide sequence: TGCGCCAGCAGCTCACCGGGGACAGGGTTAGAGACCCAGTACTTC.

Here the CDR3 reads CASSRTSGAYEQYF. The CDR3 coding sequence is TGTGCCAGCAGCAGGACTAGCGGGGCCTACGAGCAGTACTTC. The chain carries TRBV11-2 and TRBJ2-7, with 12 bases matching TRBD2. The CDR3 is 14 residues long. CDR1 SGHAT and CDR2 FQNNGV come from the germline V gene. The V and J ends lost 5 bases and 2 bases, in that order; junction bases with no gene match: 1.

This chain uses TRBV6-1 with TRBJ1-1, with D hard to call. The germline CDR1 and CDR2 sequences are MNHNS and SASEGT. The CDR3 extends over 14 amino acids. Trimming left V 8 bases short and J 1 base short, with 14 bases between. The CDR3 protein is CASELQAPNTEAFF. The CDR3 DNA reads TGTGCCAGCGAACTCCAGGCGCCGAACACTGAAGCTTTCTTT.

CDR3 DNA sequence: TGTGCCAGCAGTTACGGGGCAGGGGGCAACTATGGCTACACCTTC. It codes for CASSYGAGGNYGYTF. V usage is TRBV6-5 and J usage is TRBJ1-2, with 8 bases that match TRBD1. This CDR3 comprises 15 residues. The trim removed 2 bases at V and 2 bases at J, leaving 4 bases unmatched. CDR1 is MNHEY, CDR2 SVGAGI, per germline.

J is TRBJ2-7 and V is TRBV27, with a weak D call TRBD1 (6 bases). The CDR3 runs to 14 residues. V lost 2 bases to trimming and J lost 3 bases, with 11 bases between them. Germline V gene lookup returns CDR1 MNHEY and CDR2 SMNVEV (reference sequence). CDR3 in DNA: TGTGCCAGCAGTTTAGGACTCAGGGGCTACGAGCAGTACTTC. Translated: CASSLGLRGYEQYF.

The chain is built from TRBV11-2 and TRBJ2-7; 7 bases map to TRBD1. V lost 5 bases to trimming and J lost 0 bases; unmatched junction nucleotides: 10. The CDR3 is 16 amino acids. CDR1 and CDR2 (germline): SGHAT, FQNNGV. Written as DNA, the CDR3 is TGTGCCAGCAGCGCCGGGACAGCTGATAACTCCTACGAGCAGTACTTC. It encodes CASSAGTADNSYEQYF. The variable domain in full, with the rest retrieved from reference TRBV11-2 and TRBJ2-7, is EAGVAQSPRYKIIEKRQSVAFWCNPISGHATLYWYQQILGQGPKLLIQFQNNGVVDDSQLPKDRFSAERLKGVDSTLKIQPAKLEDSAVYLCASSAGTADNSYEQYFGPGTRLTVT.

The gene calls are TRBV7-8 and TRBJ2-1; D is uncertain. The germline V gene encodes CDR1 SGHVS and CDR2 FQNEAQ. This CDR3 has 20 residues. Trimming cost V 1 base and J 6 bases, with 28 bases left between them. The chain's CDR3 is CASSLGPGAASLRLVNEQFF. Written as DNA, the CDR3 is TGTGCCAGCAGCTTAGGTCCCGGAGCAGCCTCCCTACGCTTGGTCAATGAGCAGTTCTTC.